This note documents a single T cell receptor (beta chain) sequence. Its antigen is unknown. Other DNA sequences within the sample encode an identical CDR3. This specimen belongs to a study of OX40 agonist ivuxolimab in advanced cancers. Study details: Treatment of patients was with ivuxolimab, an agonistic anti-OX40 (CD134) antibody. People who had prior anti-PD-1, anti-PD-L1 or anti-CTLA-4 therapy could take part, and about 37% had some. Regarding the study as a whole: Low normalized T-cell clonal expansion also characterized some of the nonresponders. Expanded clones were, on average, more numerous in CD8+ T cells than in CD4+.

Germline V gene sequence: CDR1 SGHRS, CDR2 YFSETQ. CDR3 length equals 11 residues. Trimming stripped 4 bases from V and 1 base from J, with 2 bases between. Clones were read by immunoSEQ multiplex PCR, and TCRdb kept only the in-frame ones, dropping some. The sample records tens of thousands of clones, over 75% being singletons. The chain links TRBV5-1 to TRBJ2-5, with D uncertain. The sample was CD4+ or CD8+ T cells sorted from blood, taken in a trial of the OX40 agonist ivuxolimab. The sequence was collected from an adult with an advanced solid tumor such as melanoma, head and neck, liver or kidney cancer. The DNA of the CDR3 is TGCGCCAGCAGCCTCCAAGAGACCCAGTACTTC. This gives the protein CASSLQETQYF.